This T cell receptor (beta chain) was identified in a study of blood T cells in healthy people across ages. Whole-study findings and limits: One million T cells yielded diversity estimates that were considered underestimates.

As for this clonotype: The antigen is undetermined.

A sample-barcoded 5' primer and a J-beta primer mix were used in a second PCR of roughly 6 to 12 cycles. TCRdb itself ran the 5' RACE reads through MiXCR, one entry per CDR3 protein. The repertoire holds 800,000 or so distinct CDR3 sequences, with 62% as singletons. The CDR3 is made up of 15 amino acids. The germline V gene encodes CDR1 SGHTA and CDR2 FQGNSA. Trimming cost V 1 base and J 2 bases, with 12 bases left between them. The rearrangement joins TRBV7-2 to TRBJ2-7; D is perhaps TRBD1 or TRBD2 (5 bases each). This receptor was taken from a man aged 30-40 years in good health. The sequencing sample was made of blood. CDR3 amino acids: CASSLDGTAPYEQYF. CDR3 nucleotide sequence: TGTGCCAGCAGCTTAGATGGGACGGCACCCTACGAGCAGTACTTC.